A selection of T cell receptor beta chains follows, all from one sample in a study of T cell repertoires in cytomegalovirus infection. A single record per CDR3 protein comes from TCRdb applying MiXCR to the reads. The sample lists 250,000 to 300,000 distinct CDR3 sequences; about 20% were seen once. Which antigens these TCRs recognize remains unknown. The sequences come from cultured PBMCs, collected from culture after CMV antigen stimulation. The receptors come from a human donor in good health (CMV status not recorded). Some clones in this sample may be carry-over from other donors' samples. CDR3s include the opening cysteine and the closing phenylalanine or tryptophan. The order of the fields is V gene, J gene, D gene, CDR3 protein. The D gene is left open where the match is weak.

TRBV7-3	TRBJ2-3	.	CASSPDLGTQYF
TRBV6-8	TRBJ1-2	TRBD1	CASRRQGADGYTF
TRBV4-1	TRBJ2-6	.	CASSQDFRQRSSGANVLTF
TRBV6-6	TRBJ2-7	TRBD2	CASSYVPGGSYEQYF
TRBV28	TRBJ1-3	.	CASSFPLTGNTIYF
TRBV2	TRBJ2-2	.	CASSEVSGELFF
TRBV2	TRBJ2-7	.	CATSRDIYEQYF
TRBV5-6	TRBJ2-6	.	CASSLGVTGANVLTF
TRBV27	TRBJ2-3	.	CASSLSGNTDTQYF
TRBV11-2	TRBJ2-3	.	CASSSATYADTQYF
TRBV29-1	TRBJ2-5	.	CSVAMDSETQYF
TRBV7-2	TRBJ1-2	.	CASSLGTVNYGYTF
TRBV7-9	TRBJ2-7	TRBD2	CASAGAGYEQYF
TRBV7-2	TRBJ2-1	TRBD2	CASSIGLAEYNEQFF
TRBV6-5	TRBJ2-1	.	CASSYDENTYNEQFF
TRBV7-9	TRBJ1-2	.	CASSFYSALGGYTF
TRBV6-2/TRBV6-3	TRBJ2-5	.	CASRSNPGRGTQYF
TRBV28	TRBJ1-5	.	CASSFGGIANQPQHF
TRBV11-2	TRBJ1-4	.	CASSLGDFATNEKLFF
TRBV7-2	TRBJ2-5	.	CASSLGATLIRETQYF
TRBV20-1	TRBJ1-1	.	CSASPGVNTEAFF
TRBV20-1	TRBJ2-5	TRBD2	CSARRPSGKETQYF
TRBV20-1	TRBJ2-7	TRBD2	CSAVREGRYEQYF
TRBV18	TRBJ1-1	.	CASSPLGNGYEAFF
TRBV11-3	TRBJ1-3	TRBD1	CASSLAKWTGGSGNTIYF
TRBV6-2/TRBV6-3	TRBJ2-7	TRBD2	CASRTGTSDFYEQYF
TRBV5-4	TRBJ1-1	TRBD1	CASSWGQYEAFF
TRBV12-3/TRBV12-4	TRBJ2-1	TRBD1	CASSFGQGEQFF
TRBV9	TRBJ2-1	TRBD2	CASSTSGRAHNEQFF
TRBV27	TRBJ2-1	.	CASSPFLGSSYNEQFF
TRBV14	TRBJ1-5	.	CASSPSGNQPQHF
TRBV7-2	TRBJ2-3	TRBD2	CASSFYGTSGGDTQYF
TRBV5-8	TRBJ1-4	.	CASSLVRDSKLFF
TRBV2	TRBJ1-1	.	CASREDRYTEAFF
TRBV7-2	TRBJ2-5	TRBD2	CASSWDYSKETQYF
TRBV10-3	TRBJ2-5	TRBD2	CAISGSSGQETQYF
TRBV30	TRBJ2-7	.	CAWSMQGPVEQYF
TRBV7-9	TRBJ1-5	.	CASSEPGRGQPQHF
TRBV6-6	TRBJ2-4	TRBD1	CASSGDRGSKNIQYF
TRBV4-3	TRBJ2-3	.	CASSQDPSGTDTQYF
TRBV7-6	TRBJ2-2	TRBD2	CASSLSAGAGELFF
TRBV30	TRBJ1-1	.	CAFRGDLAWGTEAFF
TRBV11-2	TRBJ1-2	.	CASSQTPGTFYGYTF
TRBV6-2/TRBV6-3	TRBJ1-5	.	CASSYDQINQPQHF
TRBV6-2/TRBV6-3	TRBJ2-5	.	CASSYIRDLNGQETQYF
TRBV19	TRBJ2-3	.	CASSIRRGRTDTQYF
TRBV7-2	TRBJ2-3	.	CASSKADTQYF
TRBV7-2	TRBJ2-1	.	CASSERTVNEQFF
TRBV7-2	TRBJ2-7	.	CASSRGQGNYEQYF
TRBV4-3	TRBJ2-3	.	CASSQDYHFASSTDTQYF
TRBV7-2	TRBJ2-5	.	CASSLAGSIEETQYF
TRBV14	TRBJ2-3	TRBD1	CASSDGAGTESTDTQYF
TRBV7-7	TRBJ2-1	.	CASSSGAPYYNEQFF
TRBV7-9	TRBJ1-2	.	CASSLSEGLRGAGYGYTF
TRBV2	TRBJ2-1	.	CASSQDSNEQFF